The rows below give T cell receptor beta chains drawn from one sample of a study of blood T cell repertoires in COVID-19. Libraries were prepared by immunoSEQ multiplex PCR; TCRdb keeps only in-frame clonotypes and omits some of them. This table has over 150,000 clones, about 81% appearing once. Input material: PBMCs or T cells enriched from blood (not recorded which). All receptors come from a woman aged 30 to 39 who had recovered from COVID-19. The CDR3 runs from the conserved cysteine through the conserved F or W. The D gene is left open where the match is weak. Expanded clones are given a class, and other clones once, few, many or no size at all.

TRBD2 TRBJ2-5 once TRBV2 CASTGRGVSRETQYF TGTGCCAGCACCGGCCGGGGGGTAAGCCGGGAGACCCAGTACTTC
- TRBJ1-5 - TRBV2 CASRSPDSDSNQPQHF TGTGCCAGCAGGAGCCCGGACTCGGATAGCAATCAGCCCCAGCATTTT
- TRBJ1-2 - TRBV7-9 CASSYWGIRDGYTF TGTGCCAGCAGCTATTGGGGCATAAGAGATGGCTACACCTTC
- TRBJ1-2 - TRBV5-1 CASSPGNNYGYTF TGCGCCAGCAGCCCCGGGAATAACTATGGCTACACCTTC
TRBD2 TRBJ2-1 - TRBV5-1 CASSLGTSGGFGEQFF TGCGCCAGCAGCTTAGGGACTAGCGGGGGCTTTGGTGAGCAGTTCTTC
- TRBJ1-2 - TRBV5-1 CASSLEFDSPTGGYTF TGCGCCAGCAGCTTGGAATTCGACTCCCCCACAGGTGGCTACACCTTC
- TRBJ2-1 - TRBV4-2 CASSLEGGNSGSYNEQFF TGTGCCAGCAGCCTCGAGGGGGGGAATAGCGGCTCCTACAATGAGCAGTTCTTC
TRBD1 TRBJ1-5 - TRBV9 CASSAPTGISQPQHF TGTGCCAGCAGCGCCCCGACAGGGATAAGTCAGCCCCAGCATTTT
- TRBJ2-6 - TRBV29-1 CSPVLEGVRSGANVLTF TGCAGCCCTGTTTTGGAGGGAGTTCGGTCTGGGGCCAACGTCCTGACTTTC
TRBD1 TRBJ1-6 - TRBV6-6 CASSRGNNSPLHF TGTGCCAGCAGCAGGGGGAATAATTCACCCCTCCACTTT
TRBD1 TRBJ2-1 once TRBV10-1 CASSESGPGQGANEQFF TGCGCCAGCAGTGAGTCCGGGCCCGGACAGGGGGCCAATGAGCAGTTCTTC
- TRBJ1-1 - TRBV2 CASRGLMNTEAFF TGTGCCAGCCGGGGACTGATGAACACTGAAGCTTTCTTT
- TRBJ1-5 - TRBV9 CASSVGPTQPQHF TGTGCCAGCAGCGTAGGGCCCACCCAGCCCCAGCATTTT
- TRBJ1-2 - TRBV6-4 CASSDRAGANYGYTF TGTGCCAGCAGTGACAGGGCGGGGGCTAACTATGGCTACACCTTC
- TRBJ2-1 - TRBV11-2 CASSLDIFNNNEQFF TGTGCCAGCAGCTTAGATATCTTTAACAACAATGAGCAGTTCTTC
TRBD1 TRBJ2-1 - TRBV7-9 CASSLTGVAEQFF TGTGCCAGCAGCTTAACAGGGGTCGCTGAGCAGTTCTTC
TRBD2 TRBJ2-1 once TRBV18 CASESGSSYNEQFF TGTGCCAGCGAGAGCGGGAGCTCCTACAATGAGCAGTTCTTC
TRBD1 TRBJ1-1 - TRBV9 CASSYGQGNTEAFF TGTGCCAGCAGCTACGGACAGGGTAACACTGAAGCTTTCTTT
- TRBJ1-2 - TRBV28 CASSDSHYGYTF TGTGCCAGCAGCGACAGTCACTATGGCTACACCTTC
- TRBJ1-2 - TRBV30 CAWIPGYGYTF TGTGCCTGGATTCCCGGCTATGGCTACACCTTC
- TRBJ1-1 - TRBV4-1 CASSPVLRNSREAFF TGCGCCAGCAGCCCGGTATTAAGGAACAGCCGTGAAGCTTTCTTT
- TRBJ1-5 - TRBV4-1 CASSQGGELQPQHF TGCGCCAGCAGCCAAGGTGGGGAGCTGCAGCCCCAGCATTTT
- TRBJ1-2 - TRBV9 CASSLTGNGGANYGYTF TGTGCCAGCAGCCTGACGGGCAACGGTGGGGCAAACTATGGCTACACCTTC
- TRBJ2-1 - TRBV7-6 CASSLIGRSGNEQFF TGTGCCAGCAGCCTTATCGGTAGATCTGGCAATGAGCAGTTCTTC
TRBD1 TRBJ2-7 - TRBV18 CASSRGTEIEQYF TGTGCCAGCTCCCGAGGGACAGAGATCGAGCAGTACTTC
- TRBJ1-2 - TRBV6-5 CASSYAWQANPYGYTF TGTGCCAGCAGTTACGCTTGGCAGGCCAACCCCTATGGCTACACCTTC
- TRBJ2-2 - TRBV28 CASSHSRFFGAGELFF TGTGCCAGCAGTCACTCTCGGTTCTTCGGGGCCGGGGAGCTGTTTTTT
- TRBJ1-3 - TRBV30 CAWTSSGNTIYF TGTGCCTGGACATCCTCTGGAAACACCATATATTTT
TRBD2 TRBJ2-7 - TRBV19 CASSPGLAGSHEQYF TGTGCCAGTAGTCCTGGACTAGCGGGATCACACGAGCAGTACTTC
TRBD1 TRBJ2-6 - TRBV28 CASRGQGWFSGANVLTF TGTGCCAGCAGGGGACAGGGTTGGTTCTCTGGGGCCAACGTCCTGACTTTC
TRBD1 TRBJ1-2 few TRBV5-5 CASSLEGAYFGYTF TGTGCCAGCAGCTTGGAGGGGGCTTACTTTGGCTACACCTTC
TRBD1 TRBJ1-2 - TRBV19 CASSMPGTVAQMGYGYTF TGTGCCAGTAGTATGCCCGGGACAGTGGCTCAAATGGGGTATGGCTACACCTTC
TRBD1 TRBJ2-1 medium-sized TRBV4-2 CASSQAGQGADEQFF TGTGCCAGCAGCCAAGCGGGACAGGGGGCCGATGAGCAGTTCTTC
TRBD1 TRBJ1-1 - TRBV3-1/TRBV3-2 CASSHGTGQAAEAFF TGTGCCAGCAGCCACGGGACAGGACAAGCTGCTGAAGCTTTCTTT
- TRBJ2-1 - TRBV5-5 CASSLPGSDEQFF TGTGCCAGCAGCTTGCCCGGGAGCGATGAGCAGTTCTTC
TRBD1 TRBJ2-5 - TRBV6-1 CASSEKPPFGTGAQETQYF TGTGCCAGCAGTGAGAAGCCGCCGTTCGGGACAGGGGCTCAAGAGACCCAGTACTTC
- TRBJ2-3 - TRBV4-1 CASSQDYGWGLDQRDTQYF TGCGCCAGCAGCCAAGATTACGGGTGGGGTCTAGATCAGCGGGATACGCAGTATTTT
- TRBJ2-1 - TRBV5-1 CASTSGFGNEQFF TGCGCCAGCACCTCGGGGTTTGGCAATGAGCAGTTCTTC
- TRBJ2-3 - TRBV11-1 CASSLYTDTQYF TGTGCCAGCAGCCTCTACACAGATACGCAGTATTTT
- TRBJ1-1 - TRBV9 CASSAPLLGAAEAFF TGTGCCAGCAGCGCCCCCCTATTGGGGGCTGCTGAAGCTTTCTTT
TRBD1 TRBJ1-6 - TRBV6-5 CASSYSDRGLNSALHF TGTGCCAGCAGTTACTCGGACAGGGGGTTAAATTCGGCCCTCCACTTT